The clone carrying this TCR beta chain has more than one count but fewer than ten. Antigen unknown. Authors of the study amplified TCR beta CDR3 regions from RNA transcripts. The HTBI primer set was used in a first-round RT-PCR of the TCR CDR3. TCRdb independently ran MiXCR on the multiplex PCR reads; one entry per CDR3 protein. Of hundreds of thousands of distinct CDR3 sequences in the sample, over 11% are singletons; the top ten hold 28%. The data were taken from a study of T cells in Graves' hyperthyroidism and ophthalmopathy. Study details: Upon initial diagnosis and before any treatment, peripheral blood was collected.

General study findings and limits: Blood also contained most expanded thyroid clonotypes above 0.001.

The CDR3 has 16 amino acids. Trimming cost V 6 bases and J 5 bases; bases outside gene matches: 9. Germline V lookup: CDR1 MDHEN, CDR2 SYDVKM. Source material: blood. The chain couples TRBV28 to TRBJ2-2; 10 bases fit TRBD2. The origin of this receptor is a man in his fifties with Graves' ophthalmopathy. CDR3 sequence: CASSPVLAGRTGELFF. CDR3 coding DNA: TGTGCCAGCAGCCCCGTACTAGCGGGACGGACCGGGGAGCTGTTTTTT.